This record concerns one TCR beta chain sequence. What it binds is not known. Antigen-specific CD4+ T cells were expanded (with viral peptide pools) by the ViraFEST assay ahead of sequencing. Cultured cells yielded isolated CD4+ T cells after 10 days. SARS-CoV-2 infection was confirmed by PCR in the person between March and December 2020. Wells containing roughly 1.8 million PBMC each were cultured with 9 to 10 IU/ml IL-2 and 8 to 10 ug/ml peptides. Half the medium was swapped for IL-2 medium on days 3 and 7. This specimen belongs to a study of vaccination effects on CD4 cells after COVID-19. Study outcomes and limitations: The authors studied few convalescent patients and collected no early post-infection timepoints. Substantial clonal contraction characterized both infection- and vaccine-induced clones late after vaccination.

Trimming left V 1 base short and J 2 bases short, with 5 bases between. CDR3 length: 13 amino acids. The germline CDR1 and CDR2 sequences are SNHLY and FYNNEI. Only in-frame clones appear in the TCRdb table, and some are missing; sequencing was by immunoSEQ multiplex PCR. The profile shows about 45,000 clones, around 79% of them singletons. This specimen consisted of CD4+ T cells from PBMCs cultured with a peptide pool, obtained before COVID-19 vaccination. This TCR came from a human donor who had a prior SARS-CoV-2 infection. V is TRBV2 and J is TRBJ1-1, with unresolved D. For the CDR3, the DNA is TGTGCCAGCAGTGAAGGGGTAAACACTGAAGCTTTCTTT. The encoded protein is CASSEGVNTEAFF.